A single TCR beta chain is shown here with its context. No antigen is known for it. One base away there is no much larger clone; base qualities are not given. These data come from a study of blood T cell repertoires in COVID-19 (dated by TCRdb to about 2020). In terms of the full investigation: Collaborator samples came from the United States, Italy and Spain and covered acute and convalescent phases of COVID-19. The material from the prospective study consisted of cDNA or gDNA derived from T cells, B-cell-depleted T cells, or PBMCs. Deeply sampled blood TCRbeta repertoires from subjects exposed to, actively infected with, or recovered from COVID-19 were included in the dataset. A freely available public database, intended as a resource for researchers studying the immune response to SARS-CoV-2, is where the repertoires were released. Samples were obtained from the ongoing ImmuneRACE study (first 160 participants) and from approximately 1,200 subjects provided by 6 global collaborators. Nearly every sample came with metadata listing a de-identified subject ID, COVID-19 status, age in years and sex. Where available, HLA class I and class II types were taken from metadata supplied by the sample provider and were not determined by assay-based typing.

Collaborating institutions collected whole blood in K2EDTA tubes following their own protocols. For TCRbeta analysis, collaborators shipped samples as frozen whole blood, isolated PBMCs, or DNA extracted from either of those sample types. From the cysteine through the phenylalanine, the CDR3 covers 16 amino acids. The read is trimmed to its CDR3 DNA, 48 bases read in frame from base 1. Taken from the germline V gene, the CDR1 and CDR2 loops are MRHNA and SNTAGT. Germline trimming: 8 bases from V, 1 base from J; junction bases outside gene matches: 7. The immunoSEQ Assay, a bias-controlled multiplex PCR, was used to amplify TCRbeta CDR3 regions from genomic DNA. In the paper's pipeline: The number of nucleated cells in each sample was estimated by amplification of reference gene primers within the assay. To quantify the absolute abundance of each unique TCRbeta CDR3 rearrangement, sequence reads were collapsed and filtered. For each sample, productive Simpson clonality was calculated as the square root of Simpson's diversity index over productive rearrangements. The source is immuneACCESS, and TCRdb retained only in-frame sequences with V and J called. Part of the clones is not carried over; for the studies checked, unresolved V genes explain less than half of this, and the remainder is unexplained. The V and J calls and clone size are taken from that table; D and trimming were inferred from the DNA. The sample records approximately 46,000 clones, more than 80% of which are singletons. The ten largest clones capture 6.5% of the sample.

Findings and caveats that apply to the study as a whole: How much clinical and demographic metadata was included differed by source and by participant, and the metadata was provided uncurated.

The sequence joins TRBV6-4 to TRBJ1-5; TRBD1 fits 11 bases in the junction. This receptor was obtained from a man aged 55-75 years with acute or convalescent COVID-19. Input material: peripheral blood. The DNA sequence is given as TGTGCCAGCCACGGACAGGGGGCCGGAAGCAATCAGCCCCAGCATTTT. It encodes CASHGQGAGSNQPQHF.